The entry below describes one TCR beta chain. The antigen is not known. Germline V CDR1 and CDR2: LGHDT, YNNKEL (reference sequence). This CDR3 region has 13 residues. The data stem from a study of monozygotic twins with inflammatory bowel disease. Overall study findings and caveats: Immunosuppressive treatments differing between patients may have added repertoire variability. Twins with IBD were found to have lower TCRbeta diversity (inverse Simpson) than healthy co-twins. A single strong IBD-associated signal or clonotype was not supported by the findings. Fewer shared clonotypes with others were found in IBD patients than in healthy twins, especially with disease activity.

TCRdb re-called the 5' RACE reads; every CDR3 protein appears as one record, without DNA. The repertoire table contains about 300,000 distinct CDR3 sequences. The origin of this receptor is a human donor with ulcerative colitis or Crohn's disease, or a healthy co-twin of an affected twin (not recorded which). The chain joins TRBV3-1 to TRBJ2-5. The sequenced sample was blood. The CDR3: CASSQVVWETQYF.